This TCR beta chain was sequenced for a study of OX40 agonist ivuxolimab in advanced cancers. On the study more broadly: Patients took ivuxolimab, an agonistic anti-OX40 (CD134) antibody. People who had prior anti-PD-1, anti-PD-L1 or anti-CTLA-4 therapy could take part, and around 39% had some. Mean age approximately 55 years, range roughly 20 to 85; about 85% male.

CDR1 is SGHDT, CDR2 YYEEEE, per germline. Trimming stripped 1 base from V and 6 bases from J, with 23 bases between. The CDR3 loop spans 17 amino acids. Sequencing was performed with immunoSEQ multiplex PCR; in TCRdb, only in-frame clones are kept and a portion is missing. The sample consists of about 28,000 clones, around 87% of them appearing once. Sample: CD4+ or CD8+ T cells sorted from blood, taken in a trial of the OX40 agonist ivuxolimab. The J gene is TRBJ2-7, the V gene TRBV5-6, with D possibly TRBD1 on 6 matching bases. The clonotype originates from an adult with an advanced solid tumor such as melanoma, head and neck, liver or kidney cancer. Written as DNA, the CDR3 is TGTGCCAGCAGCTTGTGGCAGGGACGGGGACACCATGCCGAGCAGTACTTC. Its translation: CASSLWQGRGHHAEQYF.